These 16 T cell receptor beta chains were sequenced from one sample in a study of OX40 agonist ivuxolimab in advanced cancers. Repertoires were generated with immunoSEQ multiplex PCR, while TCRdb's copy carries only in-frame clones and drops some. The sample lists around 50,000 clones, 80% to 90% occurring once. The material was CD4+ or CD8+ T cells sorted from blood, obtained in a trial of the OX40 agonist ivuxolimab. These receptors were taken from an adult with an advanced solid tumor such as melanoma, head and neck, liver or kidney cancer.

This chain joins TRBV28 and TRBJ1-5; D ambiguous. Trimming took off 5 bases at V and 6 bases at J, with 8 bases between the two ends. CDR3 length equals 12 residues. Germline assignment: CDR1 MDHEN and CDR2 SYDVKM. The CDR3 DNA sequence: TGTGCCAGCAGTCCCCCTAGTCAGCCCCAGCATTTT. Translating it yields CASSPPSQPQHF. The variable domain in full, with the rest retrieved from reference TRBV28 and TRBJ1-5, is DVKVTQSSRYLVKRTGEKVFLECVQDMDHENMFWYRQDPGLGLRLIYFSYDVKMKEKGDIPEGYSVSREKKERFSLILESASTNQTSMYLCASSPPSQPQHFGDGTRLSIL.

V usage is TRBV28 and J usage is TRBJ1-3; D perhaps matches TRBD1 (6 bases). CDR3 length: 16 residues. Germline lookup yields CDR1 MDHEN and CDR2 SYDVKM. V lost 8 bases, J lost 3 bases, and 20 bases lay in between. CDR3 sequence: CASYSGAGAGGNTIYF. CDR3 nucleotides: TGTGCCAGCTATTCGGGGGCAGGGGCTGGTGGAAACACCATATATTTT.

This chain connects TRBV5-1 to TRBJ2-1, with 12 bases matching TRBD2. V shed 4 bases, J shed 5 bases, and the junction held 10 bases outside the gene matches. The CDR3 runs to 17 residues. The germline CDR1 and CDR2 sequences are SGHRS and YFSETQ. The DNA of the CDR3 is TGCGCCAGCAGCGAAGGACTAGCGGGGCCCCTCCACAATGAGCAGTTCTTC. Translating it yields CASSEGLAGPLHNEQFF. The full variable domain, in which reference TRBV5-1 and TRBJ2-1 provide the parts outside the CDR3, is KAGVTQTPRYLIKTRGQQVTLSCSPISGHRSVSWYQQTPGQGLQFLFEYFSETQRNKGNFPGRFSGRQFSNSRSEMNVSTLELGDSALYLCASSEGLAGPLHNEQFFGPGTRLTVL.

V usage is TRBV5-1 and J usage is TRBJ2-1; 7 bases fit TRBD1. From germline, CDR1 is SGHRS and CDR2 YFSETQ. J lost 4 bases, V lost 4 bases, and 20 bases had no gene match. This CDR3 region has 19 residues. DNA for the CDR3: TGCGCCAGCAGCCAACCAGACCCCAAAGACAGGGTCGGATACAATGAGCAGTTCTTC. The encoded protein is CASSQPDPKDRVGYNEQFF.

J is TRBJ1-1 and V is TRBV28, with a possible D match to TRBD1 (5 bases). This CDR3 is built from 12 residues. V was pared by 6 bases and J by 9 bases, with 14 bases between. Per the germline V gene, CDR1 is MDHEN and CDR2 is SYDVKM. CDR3 protein: CASRHQWGQAFF. The DNA for the CDR3 is TGTGCCAGCAGACATCAGTGGGGCCAAGCTTTCTTT. The variable domain in full, with the rest retrieved from reference TRBV28 and TRBJ1-1, is DVKVTQSSRYLVKRTGEKVFLECVQDMDHENMFWYRQDPGLGLRLIYFSYDVKMKEKGDIPEGYSVSREKKERFSLILESASTNQTSMYLCASRHQWGQAFFGQGTRLTVV.

V and J are TRBV6-5 and TRBJ2-3; D possibly corresponds to TRBD1 (6 bases). Trimming took 4 bases from V and 4 from J, leaving 15 bases between them. This CDR3 region has 15 residues. Per germline, CDR1 MNHEY and CDR2 SVGAGI. The CDR3 DNA follows: TGTGCCAGCAGTTCCCTCAAGGGGGTGTCAGATACGCAGTATTTT. Residues: CASSSLKGVSDTQYF.

The chain couples TRBV7-2 to TRBJ2-7; D not certain. The CDR3 contains 14 residues. Germline V gene lookup returns CDR1 SGHTA and CDR2 FQGNSA. V shed 0 bases and J shed 5 bases, with 11 bases lying between them. The CDR3 DNA sequence: TGTGCCAGCAGCTTAGCGCGAACCGGCGACGAGCAGTACTTC. It codes for CASSLARTGDEQYF.

The V gene is TRBV7-2, the J gene TRBJ2-6; D is unclear. Germline V gene lookup returns CDR1 SGHTA and CDR2 FQGNSA. The CDR3 extends over 17 amino acids. The V gene lost 5 bases and the J gene lost 0 bases, with 14 bases spanning the gap. In DNA, the CDR3 is TGTGCCAGCAGCCTCCGTACGGGCTCCTCTGGGGCCAACGTCCTGACTTTC. Its translation: CASSLRTGSSGANVLTF.

The chain carries TRBV5-1 and TRBJ1-1, with unresolved D. The CDR3 is made up of 13 amino acids. Between the trimmed V and J ends, which lost 3 bases and 1 base, there was a span of 7 bases. Germline-derived CDR1 and CDR2 are SGHRS and YFSETQ. In nucleotides, the CDR3 is TGCGCCAGCAGCTCCTCAGAGAACACTGAAGCTTTCTTT. Encoded protein: CASSSSENTEAFF.

The chain employs TRBV5-1 and TRBJ1-1, with a possible D match to TRBD1 (5 bases). CDR1 and CDR2 (germline): SGHRS, YFSETQ. CDR3 size: 13 residues. The germline V and J ends were trimmed by 4 bases and 1 base, with 8 bases remaining between them. CDR3 coding DNA: TGCGCCAGCAGCGCAGGGACGAACACTGAAGCTTTCTTT. Translating it yields CASSAGTNTEAFF. Looking up the rest from reference TRBV5-1 and TRBJ1-1 gives the full variable domain: KAGVTQTPRYLIKTRGQQVTLSCSPISGHRSVSWYQQTPGQGLQFLFEYFSETQRNKGNFPGRFSGRQFSNSRSEMNVSTLELGDSALYLCASSAGTNTEAFFGQGTRLTVV.

The genes are TRBV5-1 and TRBJ2-5; TRBD1 matches 8 bases. This CDR3 has 15 residues. J was trimmed by 1 base and V by 4 bases; bases with no gene match: 6. Germline V gene data show CDR1 as SGHRS and CDR2 as YFSETQ. The CDR3 DNA sequence: TGCGCCAGCAGCCGGACAGGGACTTCCCAAGAGACCCAGTACTTC. Its protein is CASSRTGTSQETQYF.

The rearrangement joins TRBV28 to TRBJ2-7; 8 positions match TRBD2. V lost 7 bases and J lost 3; bases outside the gene matches: 8. In germline, CDR1 is MDHEN, CDR2 SYDVKM. The CDR3 extends over 14 amino acids. CDR3 residues: CASKSGSRRYEQYF. CDR3 DNA sequence: TGTGCCAGCAAGAGCGGGAGTCGTCGCTACGAGCAGTACTTC.

The rearrangement joins TRBV5-1 to TRBJ1-1; 8 positions agree with TRBD1. The CDR3 has 15 residues. Trimming at V came to 0 bases and at J to 5 bases, leaving 6 bases not matched to a gene. Per germline, CDR1 SGHRS and CDR2 YFSETQ. The CDR3 here is CASSLGQGRSTEAFF. The DNA for the CDR3 is TGCGCCAGCAGCTTGGGACAGGGGAGGAGTACTGAAGCTTTCTTT.

V is TRBV18 and J is TRBJ2-3, with TRBD2 matching over 7 bases. V dropped 3 bases and J dropped 6; count of bases not matched to a gene: 9. The germline V gene has CDR1 KGHSH and CDR2 LQKENI. CDR3 size: 15 residues. The CDR3 protein is CASSPPGGSGDTQYF. The CDR3 coding sequence is TGTGCCAGCTCACCCCCGGGAGGTTCGGGGGATACGCAGTATTTT.

J is TRBJ1-1 and V is TRBV5-4; maybe TRBD1 (5 bases). This CDR3 has 14 amino acids. The germline CDR1 and CDR2 sequences are SGHNT and YYREEE (reference sequence). V lost 1 base and J lost 3, with 10 bases in between. The CDR3, as DNA: TGTGCCAGCAGCTTGAGAGGGGTGGACACTGAAGCTTTCTTT. It yields the protein CASSLRGVDTEAFF.

The V and J genes are TRBV19 and TRBJ2-1, with a possible D match to TRBD2 (6 bases). The CDR3 extends over 14 amino acids. The V gene lost 3 bases and the J gene lost 6 bases, with 12 bases spanning the gap. CDR1 LNHDA and CDR2 SQIVND come from the germline V gene (reference sequence). CDR3 bases: TGTGCCAGTAGTATCGGGGTCGGGAGCAATGAGCAGTTCTTC. It specifies CASSIGVGSNEQFF.